These T cell receptor beta chains were read from a single sample in a study of blood T cell repertoires in COVID-19. Method: immunoSEQ multiplex PCR; TCRdb's copy keeps in-frame clones and lacks some. The repertoire holds some 90,000 clones, around 90% seen once, with 3% to 4.5% in the top ten. The sample comprised peripheral blood. The source is a woman aged 50 to 65 in a cohort sampled during active COVID-19. Both conserved end residues are part of each CDR3. Each record gives: D gene, J gene, V gene, clone size, CDR3 protein, CDR3 DNA. D genes are given only for firm matches. Size is stated for part of the rows, as once, few or many counts, or as a class when the clone is expanded.

- TRBJ1-3 TRBV7-9 - CASSLNRGASGNTIYF TGTGCCAGCAGCTTAAATCGGGGGGCGTCCGGAAACACCATATATTTT
TRBD2 TRBJ2-4 TRBV4-1 - CASSQVLLAGGPSNIQYF TGCGCCAGCAGCCAAGTCCTACTAGCGGGAGGCCCTTCGAACATTCAGTACTTC
TRBD1 TRBJ2-2 TRBV5-1 - CASSTGQGELGELFF TGCGCCAGCAGCACGGGACAGGGGGAACTCGGGGAGCTGTTTTTT
- TRBJ2-7 TRBV4-1 once CASSQEGALPYEQYF TGCGCCAGCAGCCAAGAGGGAGCCTTACCCTACGAGCAGTACTTC
TRBD1 TRBJ1-4 TRBV6-5 - CASSRTGGNEKLFF TGTGCCAGCAGCCGGACAGGAGGGAATGAAAAACTGTTTTTT
- TRBJ1-1 TRBV12-5 - CASGFLIWNTEAFF TGTGCTAGTGGTTTTTTAATTTGGAACACTGAAGCTTTCTTT
- TRBJ2-2 TRBV19 - CASIGGGELFF TGTGCCAGTATCGGTGGCGGGGAGCTGTTTTTT
- TRBJ2-2 TRBV5-6 few CASSTGNTGELFF TGTGCCAGCAGCACCGGGAACACCGGGGAGCTGTTTTTT
- TRBJ1-1 TRBV3-1/TRBV3-2 - CASSQGAVNTEAFF TGTGCCAGCAGCCAAGGAGCCGTGAACACTGAAGCTTTCTTT
TRBD1 TRBJ2-7 TRBV19 - CASSNPGQGSYEQYF TGTGCCAGTAGTAATCCGGGACAGGGTTCTTACGAGCAGTACTTC
TRBD1 TRBJ2-1 TRBV14 - CASSKRTGGSGGEQFF TGTGCCAGCAGCAAAAGGACAGGGGGCTCGGGCGGTGAGCAGTTCTTC
- TRBJ2-1 TRBV5-1 - CASSSGSLSYNEQFF TGCGCCAGCAGCTCAGGGTCCCTCTCCTACAATGAGCAGTTCTTC
- TRBJ2-5 TRBV10-3 - CAISEVSETQYF TGTGCCATCAGTGAGGTTTCGGAGACCCAGTACTTC
TRBD1 TRBJ1-3 TRBV18 - CASSSGTGGPSGNTIYF TGTGCCAGCTCATCCGGGACAGGGGGCCCCTCTGGAAACACCATATATTTT
TRBD1 TRBJ2-4 TRBV12-5 - CASGSLQGKAKNIQYF TGTGCTAGTGGTTCCCTACAGGGGAAAGCCAAAAACATTCAGTACTTC
- TRBJ2-1 TRBV7-8 - CASSSSPHSEQFF TGTGCCAGCAGCTCCTCACCCCATAGTGAGCAGTTCTTC
- TRBJ2-3 TRBV11-2 - CASSSRITDTQYF TGTGCCAGCAGCTCCAGAATCACAGATACGCAGTATTTT
TRBD1 TRBJ2-5 TRBV20-1 - CSASRQRTGDQYF TGCAGTGCTAGTCGCCAGCGGACAGGGGACCAGTACTTC
- TRBJ1-5 TRBV4-1 once CASSQVAGPQHF TGCGCCAGCAGCCAAGTAGCGGGGCCCCAGCATTTT
- TRBJ2-2 TRBV3-1/TRBV3-2 - CASSQDSRNTGELFF TGTGCCAGCAGCCAAGATAGTCGCAACACCGGGGAGCTGTTTTTT
TRBD2 TRBJ2-5 TRBV9 - CASSVGLAGEETQYF TGTGCCAGCAGCGTAGGATTAGCGGGAGAAGAGACCCAGTACTTC
- TRBJ2-7 TRBV27 - CASRRQDSYEQYF TGTGCCAGCAGAAGACAGGACTCCTACGAGCAGTACTTC
TRBD2 TRBJ2-1 TRBV18 - CASSSGVGGSSEQFF TGTGCCAGCTCTTCGGGCGTGGGGGGGTCGAGTGAGCAGTTCTTC
- TRBJ1-4 TRBV7-9 - CASSLARIATNEKLFF TGTGCCAGCAGCTTAGCGAGGATAGCAACTAATGAAAAACTGTTTTTT
TRBD1 TRBJ1-4 TRBV9 - CASNQGAGGEKLFF TGTGCCAGCAACCAGGGGGCAGGCGGTGAAAAACTGTTTTTT
- TRBJ2-1 TRBV7-3 - CASSLWSMTTSNEQFF TGTGCCAGCAGCCTCTGGTCAATGACAACCTCCAATGAGCAGTTCTTC
TRBD2 TRBJ2-7 TRBV5-4 - CATRAGGAYEQYF TGTGCCACTAGAGCGGGGGGCGCCTACGAGCAGTACTTC
TRBD2 TRBJ2-1 TRBV6-5 - CASRRGLAGIAFF TGTGCCAGCAGGCGGGGGCTAGCGGGAATCGCGTTCTTC
TRBD2 TRBJ2-7 TRBV6-5 - CASRRSLAVYEQYF TGTGCCAGCAGACGATCACTAGCGGTATACGAGCAGTACTTC
TRBD1 TRBJ2-1 TRBV6-5 - CASSPGQGRGEQFF TGTGCCAGCAGTCCGGGACAGGGGAGGGGTGAGCAGTTCTTC
TRBD2 TRBJ2-7 TRBV10-1 - CASSEPGTSIYEQYF TGCGCCAGCAGCGAACCCGGGACTAGCATCTACGAGCAGTACTTC
- TRBJ2-3 TRBV15 - CATSRDGGIGTDTQYF TGTGCCACCAGCAGAGATGGAGGGATCGGCACAGATACGCAGTATTTT
- TRBJ1-5 TRBV6-5 once CASSRVGNQPQHF TGTGCCAGCTCCAGGGTTGGCAATCAGCCCCAGCATTTT
- TRBJ2-1 TRBV4-1 - CASSQTGREGRNEQFF TGCGCCAGCAGCCAAACGGGCAGGGAAGGTAGGAATGAGCAGTTCTTC
TRBD1 TRBJ2-3 TRBV7-9 - CASSHRGYTQYF TGTGCCAGCAGCCACAGGGGATATACGCAGTATTTT
TRBD1 TRBJ1-5 TRBV27 - CASSLGTGGNQPQHF TGTGCCAGCAGTTTAGGCACAGGGGGCAATCAGCCCCAGCATTTT
TRBD1 TRBJ2-1 TRBV7-8 - CASSEQGAFSNEQFF TGTGCCAGCAGCGAACAGGGGGCGTTTAGTAATGAGCAGTTCTTC
- TRBJ2-5 TRBV5-1 - CASSPNLGGQETQYF TGCGCCAGCAGCCCCAACCTAGGGGGTCAAGAGACCCAGTACTTC
- TRBJ1-1 TRBV5-1 - CASSETGNTEAFF TGCGCCAGCAGCGAAACAGGGAACACTGAAGCTTTCTTT
- TRBJ2-7 TRBV27 - CASRVVGGPHEQYF TGTGCCAGCAGGGTCGTGGGGGGGCCCCACGAGCAGTACTTC
TRBD2 TRBJ2-5 TRBV28 - CASSYGGVSRVPDF TGTGCCAGCAGTTACGGGGGGGTCTCGCGGGTCCCAGACTTC
- TRBJ1-4 TRBV30 - CAWSAWGPNEKLFF TGTGCCTGGAGTGCGTGGGGGCCTAATGAAAAACTGTTTTTT
- TRBJ1-6 TRBV5-1 - CASSLAGPGLYNSPLHF TGCGCCAGCAGCTTGGCCGGGCCAGGACTCTATAATTCACCCCTCCACTTT
- TRBJ1-1 TRBV11-2 - CASSPQGFGTEAFF TGTGCCAGCAGCCCCCAGGGTTTCGGCACTGAAGCTTTCTTT
TRBD2 TRBJ2-5 TRBV7-3 - CASSLRGTQETQYF TGTGCCAGCAGTTTGCGGGGGACCCAAGAGACCCAGTACTTC
- TRBJ2-1 TRBV5-8 once CASSLDRVVQFF TGTGCCAGCAGCTTGGACCGGGTCGTGCAGTTCTTC
- TRBJ1-2 TRBV11-2 - CASSTTGLYGYTF TGTGCCAGCAGCACGACAGGACTGTATGGCTACACCTTC
- TRBJ1-2 TRBV29-1 few CSVEEGYTF TGCAGCGTGGAGGAGGGCTACACCTTC
TRBD1 TRBJ2-7 TRBV10-3 once CATLGQGTSYEQYF TGTGCCACCTTGGGACAGGGGACCTCCTACGAGCAGTACTTC
TRBD1 TRBJ2-3 TRBV5-1 - CASSSWDSFTDTQYF TGCGCCAGCAGCTCCTGGGACAGTTTCACAGATACGCAGTATTTT
- TRBJ2-1 TRBV2 once CASSAATQLYNEQFF TGTGCCAGCAGTGCCGCCACCCAGTTGTACAATGAGCAGTTCTTC
- TRBJ1-2 TRBV6-5 - CASSSARYYGYTF TGTGCCAGCAGTTCTGCACGGTACTATGGCTACACCTTC
TRBD1 TRBJ1-1 TRBV30 - CAWNLPPGQGEAFF TGTGCCTGGAACCTACCGCCGGGACAGGGTGAAGCTTTCTTT
TRBD1 TRBJ1-5 TRBV7-9 - CASSFGTGNSNQPQHF TGTGCCAGCAGCTTCGGGACAGGGAATAGCAATCAGCCCCAGCATTTT
- TRBJ1-6 TRBV6-6 - CASSPLFPALHF TGTGCCAGCAGCCCCCTGTTTCCCGCCCTCCACTTT
TRBD1 TRBJ2-7 TRBV5-1 - CASSVRQGREQYF TGCGCCAGCAGCGTGCGACAGGGAAGGGAGCAGTACTTC
TRBD1 TRBJ2-7 TRBV7-2 - CASSSQTGGSYEQYF TGTGCCAGCAGCTCCCAGACAGGGGGCTCCTACGAGCAGTACTTC
- TRBJ1-6 TRBV6-4 - CASSTRTDSPLHF TGTGCCAGCAGTACCCGGACAGATTCACCCCTCCACTTT
- TRBJ2-7 TRBV18 - CASSKTVYEQYF TGTGCCAGCTCAAAGACAGTCTACGAGCAGTACTTC
- TRBJ2-3 TRBV18 - CASSPRQAGDTQYF TGTGCCAGCTCACCACGACAGGCGGGAGATACGCAGTATTTT